Each of the 15 T cell receptor beta chains below was sequenced from the same sample in a study of blood T cell repertoires in COVID-19. The table came from immunoSEQ multiplex PCR; TCRdb's copy has only in-frame clones and leaves some out. This sample yields 100,000 to 150,000 clones, of which around four fifths are seen a single time; 6% belongs to the top ten. Sequences were obtained from peripheral blood. The receptor set was obtained from a man older than 75 with COVID-19, enrolled during active disease.

V usage is TRBV5-1 and J usage is TRBJ2-1, with 8 bases fitting TRBD1. V shed 4 bases and J 9 bases; nucleotides not matched to a gene: 12. Per germline, CDR1 SGHRS and CDR2 YFSETQ. The CDR3 runs to 15 residues. CDR3: CASSRTGMAQAEQFF. The CDR3 DNA reads as TGCGCCAGCAGCCGGACAGGGATGGCGCAAGCTGAGCAGTTCTTC.

This clone has a handful of counts. The chain has TRBV7-2 and TRBJ2-2; TRBD1 matches at 7 bases. The CDR3 spans 15 residues. Losses at the gene ends were 5 bases for V and 1 base for J; bases not matched to a gene: 4. CDR1 and CDR2 from the germline V gene are SGHTA and FQGNSA. In nucleotides, the CDR3 is TGTGCCAGCAGCGGGCGACAGGGGAACACCGGGGAGCTGTTTTTT. Translated: CASSGRQGNTGELFF.

J is TRBJ2-7 and V is TRBV3-1 (or the pseudogene TRBV3-2), with TRBD2 matching 12 bases. From germline, CDR1 is LGHDT and CDR2 YNNKEL (reference sequence). Trimming cost V 1 base and J 5 bases; bases outside gene matches: 15. The CDR3 is made up of 19 amino acids. This CDR3 is CASSQGGWLAGGPRNEQYF. CDR3 nucleotide sequence: TGTGCCAGCAGCCAAGGAGGCTGGCTAGCGGGAGGGCCAAGAAACGAGCAGTACTTC.

The chain links TRBV27 to TRBJ2-2; tentatively, D is TRBD1 (6 bases). Trimming removed 2 bases at V and 2 bases at J, with 9 bases between. The CDR3 is made up of 15 amino acids. Germline loops: CDR1 MNHEY, CDR2 SMNVEV (reference sequence). Here the CDR3 DNA reads TGTGCCAGCAGTTTACGAGGGGGAAACACCGGGGAGCTGTTTTTT. Its translation is CASSLRGGNTGELFF.

The V and J genes are TRBV6-5 and TRBJ2-5; 8 bases align to TRBD2. The CDR3 is 13 residues long. V gave up 5 bases and J gave up 5 bases; unmatched junction bases: 4. Per the germline V gene, CDR1 is MNHEY and CDR2 is SVGAGI. CDR3: CASSTGGRETQYF. CDR3 DNA: TGTGCCAGCAGTACGGGGGGGCGGGAGACCCAGTACTTC.

This chain links TRBV12-3 or TRBV12-4 with TRBJ1-3, with D unresolved. The CDR3 length is 13 residues. V was shortened by 4 bases and J by 1 base, with 5 bases between the two germline ends. CDR3 DNA: TGTGCCAGCAGTTACGGGTCTGGAAACACCATATATTTT. This codes for CASSYGSGNTIYF.

This clone was recorded a few times. The genes are TRBV5-1 and TRBJ1-6; 8 bases align to TRBD1. The J segment lost 8 bases and the V segment lost 6 bases, leaving 7 bases of the junction unmatched. CDR3 length: 14 amino acids. Germline assignment: CDR1 SGHRS and CDR2 YFSETQ. This chain's CDR3 is CASTPLTGDSPLHF. The DNA of the CDR3 is TGCGCCAGCACCCCCTTGACAGGGGATTCACCCCTCCACTTT. Full variable domain (missing parts from reference TRBV5-1 and TRBJ1-6): KAGVTQTPRYLIKTRGQQVTLSCSPISGHRSVSWYQQTPGQGLQFLFEYFSETQRNKGNFPGRFSGRQFSNSRSEMNVSTLELGDSALYLCASTPLTGDSPLHFGNGTRLTVT.

This sequence joins TRBV19 and TRBJ1-4; 7 bases are a match to TRBD1. The CDR3 extends over 16 amino acids. Trimming removed 0 bases from V and 6 bases from J; junction bases left unmatched: 7. Germline CDR1 reads LNHDA; CDR2 reads SQIVND (reference sequence). The CDR3 coding sequence is TGTGCCAGTAGTATAGATCGGAGGGGGCTTGATGAAAAACTGTTTTTT. Protein product: CASSIDRRGLDEKLFF.

V and J are TRBV5-1 and TRBJ2-5; D is perhaps TRBD1 (6 bases). Trimming pared 3 bases from V and 0 bases from J, leaving 9 bases between. This CDR3 is 14 amino acids long. From germline, CDR1 is SGHRS and CDR2 YFSETQ. The CDR3 reads CASSSTGNQETQYF. The CDR3 bases are TGCGCCAGCAGCTCAACAGGGAACCAAGAGACCCAGTACTTC.

This chain joins TRBV3-1 (or the pseudogene TRBV3-2) and TRBJ1-5; tentative D call: TRBD1 (5 bases). V gave up 5 bases and J gave up 2 bases, with 10 bases separating them. Germline values: CDR1 LGHDT, CDR2 YNNKEL (reference sequence). The CDR3 spans 14 residues. The CDR3 loop reads CASSGGSGNQPQHF. The CDR3, as DNA: TGTGCCAGCAGCGGGGGGTCGGGCAATCAGCCCCAGCATTTT.

The rearrangement joins TRBV28 to TRBJ2-7, with 9 bases matching TRBD1. V gave up 7 bases and J gave up 0 bases; unmatched junction bases: 25. This CDR3 has 21 residues. Germline V gene lookup returns CDR1 MDHEN and CDR2 SYDVKM. This CDR3 is CASTPQPHLFVGTGPSYEQYF. The CDR3 region has the DNA TGTGCCAGCACACCCCAACCACATCTTTTCGTAGGGACAGGGCCCTCCTACGAGCAGTACTTC.

This sequence joins TRBV9 and TRBJ1-2; 8 nucleotides agree with TRBD1. J lost 7 bases, V lost 6 bases, and 14 bases had no gene match. There are 15 residues in the CDR3. Germline V CDR1 and CDR2: SGDLS, YYNGEE. In DNA form, the CDR3 reads TGTGCCAGCACCACAAGGGCAGGGGGCTATCGTGGCTACACCTTC. Amino acid sequence: CASTTRAGGYRGYTF.

The J gene is TRBJ1-2, the V gene TRBV11-1, with TRBD1 matching 7 bases. This CDR3 comprises 16 residues. V dropped 3 bases and J dropped 6; count of bases not matched to a gene: 13. The germline V gene encodes CDR1 SGHAT and CDR2 FQDESV (reference sequence). CDR3 sequence: CASSFFTDRAGDGYTF. DNA of the CDR3: TGTGCCAGCAGCTTTTTTACCGACAGGGCCGGGGATGGCTACACCTTC.

This clone was observed a handful of times. V is TRBV9 and J is TRBJ2-1; TRBD2 matches 8 bases. The junction had 4 bases not matched to a gene; V was cut back by 2 bases and J by 3 bases. From germline, CDR1 is SGDLS and CDR2 YYNGEE. This CDR3 contains 15 residues. CDR3 region: CASSVSGTSYNEQFF. In DNA form, the CDR3 reads TGTGCCAGCAGCGTTAGCGGGACGAGCTACAATGAGCAGTTCTTC.

The rearrangement links TRBV18 to TRBJ2-7; the match to TRBD2 covers 12 bases. The trim removed 3 bases at V and 7 bases at J, leaving 7 bases unmatched. The CDR3 extends over 15 amino acids. Germline-derived CDR1 and CDR2 are KGHSH and LQKENI. CDR3 protein: CASSPGLAGLGEQYF. For the CDR3, the DNA is TGTGCCAGCTCACCCGGACTAGCGGGACTGGGGGAGCAGTACTTC.